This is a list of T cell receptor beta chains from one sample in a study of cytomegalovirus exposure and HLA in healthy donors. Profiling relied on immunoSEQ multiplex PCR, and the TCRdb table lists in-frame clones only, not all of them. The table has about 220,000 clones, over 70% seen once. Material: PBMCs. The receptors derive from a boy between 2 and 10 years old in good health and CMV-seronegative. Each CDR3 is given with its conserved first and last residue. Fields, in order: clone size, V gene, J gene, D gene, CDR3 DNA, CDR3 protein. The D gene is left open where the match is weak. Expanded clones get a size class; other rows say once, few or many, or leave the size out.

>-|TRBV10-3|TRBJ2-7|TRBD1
TGTGCCATCAGTGAGAGGACAGGGCCCTACGAGCAGTACTTC
CAISERTGPYEQYF
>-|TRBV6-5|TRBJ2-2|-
TGTGCCAGCAGACAGGGACCTAACACCGGGGAGCTGTTTTTT
CASRQGPNTGELFF
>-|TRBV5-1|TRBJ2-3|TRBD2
TGCGCCAGCAGCTCTCCGGCTAGCGGGGGGGCCATTTGCCCCACAGATACGCAGTATTTT
CASSSPASGGAICPTDTQYF
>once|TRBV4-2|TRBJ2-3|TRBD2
TGTGCCAGCAGCCAAGACGCCACTAGCGGGGTGGATACGCAGTATTTT
CASSQDATSGVDTQYF
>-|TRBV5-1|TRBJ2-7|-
TGCGCCAGCAGCGACGGCGGGATCTACGAGCAGTACTTC
CASSDGGIYEQYF
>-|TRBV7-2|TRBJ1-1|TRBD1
TGTGCCAACCAGGACAGGGGGAGAACTGAAGCTTTCTTT
CANQDRGRTEAFF
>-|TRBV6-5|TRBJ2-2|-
TGTGCCAGCAGCCCATGGAGTGAGGCCGGGGAGCTGTTTTTT
CASSPWSEAGELFF
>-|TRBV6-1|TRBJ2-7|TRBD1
TGTGCCAGCAGGCCCGGACAGGTCCCCAGCGAGCAGTACTTC
CASRPGQVPSEQYF
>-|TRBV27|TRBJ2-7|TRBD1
TGTGCCAGCAGTCCCAACAGGGGCGAGCAGTACTTC
CASSPNRGEQYF
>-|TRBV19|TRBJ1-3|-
TGTGCCAGTAGTTCTTCGGGATCCCAGACTGGAAACACCATATATTTT
CASSSSGSQTGNTIYF
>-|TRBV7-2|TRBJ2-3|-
TGTGCCAGCAGCCGCGCGCTCGGGGGACCTAGCACAGATACGCAGTATTTT
CASSRALGGPSTDTQYF
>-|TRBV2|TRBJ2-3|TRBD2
TGTGCCAGCAACCTAGCGGGTAGGACAGATACGCAGTATTTT
CASNLAGRTDTQYF
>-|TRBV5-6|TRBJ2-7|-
TGTGCCAGCAGCTTGGTGCAGGGCTACGAGCAGTACTTC
CASSLVQGYEQYF
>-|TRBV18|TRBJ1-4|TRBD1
TGTGCCAGCTCACCGGACAGGGGCCCTCCAACTAATGAAAAACTGTTTTTT
CASSPDRGPPTNEKLFF
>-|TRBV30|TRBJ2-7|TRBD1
TGTGCCTGGGGTGGGACAGGCGAGCAGTACTTC
CAWGGTGEQYF
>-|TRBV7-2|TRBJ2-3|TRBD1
TGTGCCAGCAGGAGGGACAGTTTCACGGATACGCAGTATTTT
CASRRDSFTDTQYF
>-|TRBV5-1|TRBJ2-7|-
TGCGCCAGCAGCTTGGCAGGACAGTCCTACGAGCAGTACTTC
CASSLAGQSYEQYF
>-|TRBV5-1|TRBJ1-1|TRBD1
TGCGCCAGCAGCACACAACAGGGGGCCTGGACTGAAGCTTTCTTT
CASSTQQGAWTEAFF
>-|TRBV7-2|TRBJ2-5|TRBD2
TGTGCCAGCAGCTCGCGGGGGGACCAAGAGACCCAGTACTTC
CASSSRGDQETQYF
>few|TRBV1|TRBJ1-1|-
TGCACCAGCACCTCTGGGACAGGGAAGGATCGGACTGAAGCTTTCTTT
CTSTSGTGKDRTEAFF
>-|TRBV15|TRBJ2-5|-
TGTGCCACCAGCAGAGCTGAGGAGACCCAGTACTTC
CATSRAEETQYF
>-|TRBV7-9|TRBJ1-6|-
TGTGCCAGCAGCTCCGGGACATTAACCAATTCACCCCTCCACTTT
CASSSGTLTNSPLHF
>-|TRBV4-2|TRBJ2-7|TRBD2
TGTGCCAGCAGCCAATGGCGGGGGGGCTCCTACGAGCAGTACTTC
CASSQWRGGSYEQYF
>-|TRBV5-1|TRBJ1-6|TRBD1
TGCGCCAGCAGCTTGGGGGACTACAGGGGGCATTCACCCCTCCACTTT
CASSLGDYRGHSPLHF
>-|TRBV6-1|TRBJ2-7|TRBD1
TGTGCCAGCAGTTTATCACTAAGGGGGCTCGAGCAGTACTTC
CASSLSLRGLEQYF
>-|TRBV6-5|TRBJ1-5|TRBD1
TGTGCCAGCAGTGACAGGGATCAGCCCCAGCATTTT
CASSDRDQPQHF
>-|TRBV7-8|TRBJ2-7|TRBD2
TGTGCCAGCAGCTTAGCGGTCAGGACTAGCGGGGGCCCCTACGAGCAGTACTTC
CASSLAVRTSGGPYEQYF
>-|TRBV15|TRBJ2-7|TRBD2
TGTGCCACCAGCAGAGATAGCGGGAGGGCTTACGAGCAGTACTTC
CATSRDSGRAYEQYF
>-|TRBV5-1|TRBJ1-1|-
TGCGCCAGCAGCTTGACGGGTAGGAACACTGAAGCTTTCTTT
CASSLTGRNTEAFF
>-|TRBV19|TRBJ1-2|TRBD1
TGTGCCAGTAGTATAGATACGAGGGGGCGATTAAGGGGCTACACCTTC
CASSIDTRGRLRGYTF
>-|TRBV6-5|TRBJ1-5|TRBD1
TGTGCCAGCAGGGCCCGGGACAGGGGAGGTTGGCCCCAGCATTTT
CASRARDRGGWPQHF
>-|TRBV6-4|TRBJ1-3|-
TGTGCCAGCAGTCCGGGACTTCCGAGCTCTGGAAACACCATATATTTT
CASSPGLPSSGNTIYF
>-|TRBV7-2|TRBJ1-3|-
TGTGCCAGCAGCTTAGGGGCAGGGTTAGGAAACACCATATATTTT
CASSLGAGLGNTIYF
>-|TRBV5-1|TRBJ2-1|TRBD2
TGCGCCAGCAGCCTTCGGGGGGGCCTAAGAGATGAGCAGTTCTTC
CASSLRGGLRDEQFF
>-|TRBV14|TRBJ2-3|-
TGTGCCAGCAGCCAAACCATGACAGGAGATACGCAGTATTTT
CASSQTMTGDTQYF
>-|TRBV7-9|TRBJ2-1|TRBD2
TGTGCCAGCAGCCCCGGGACTAGCGGGCGAATCAATGAGCAGTTCTTC
CASSPGTSGRINEQFF
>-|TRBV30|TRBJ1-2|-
TGTGCTCACGCGAGCGGGGAAGGCTTTTATGGCTACACCTTC
CAHASGEGFYGYTF
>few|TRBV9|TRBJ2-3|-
TGTGCCAGCTTCCTCCCCCCCACAGATACGCAGTATTTT
CASFLPPTDTQYF
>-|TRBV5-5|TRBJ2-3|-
TGTGCCAGCAGCTTTCGACAGAGCACAGATACGCAGTATTTT
CASSFRQSTDTQYF
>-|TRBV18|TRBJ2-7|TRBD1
TGTGCCAGCTCACCGCTCCGACAGGGATCATACGAGCAGTACTTC
CASSPLRQGSYEQYF
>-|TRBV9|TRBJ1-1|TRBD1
TGTGCCAGCAGCGTAGGTGCCCGGGACAGGGCCCCTGAAGCTTTCTTT
CASSVGARDRAPEAFF
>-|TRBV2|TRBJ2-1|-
TGTGCCAGCAGCCACCGGGAGTATTCCTACAATGAGCAGTTCTTC
CASSHREYSYNEQFF
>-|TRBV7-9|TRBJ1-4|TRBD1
TGTGCCAGCAGCGGAGGCCGGACAGGGGCTGAAAAACTGTTTTTT
CASSGGRTGAEKLFF
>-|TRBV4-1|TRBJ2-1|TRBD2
TGCGCCAGCAGCCAAGATCGGGGAAGCGGGAGTCGGTTCTTC
CASSQDRGSGSRFF
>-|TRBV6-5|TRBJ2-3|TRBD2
TGTGCCAGCAACCTAGCGGGAGGGACCACAGATACGCAGTATTTT
CASNLAGGTTDTQYF
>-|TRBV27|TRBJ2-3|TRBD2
TGTGCCAGCAGTTCCGGACTAGCTAGGGATACGCAGTATTTT
CASSSGLARDTQYF
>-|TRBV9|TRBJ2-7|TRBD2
TGTGCCAGCAGCGTAGGATTGGCTGGGCTAGCGGTCGAGCAGTACTTC
CASSVGLAGLAVEQYF
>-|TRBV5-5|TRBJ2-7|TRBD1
TGTGCCAGCAGCTTGGACAGGGGCTCAGAGCAGTACTTC
CASSLDRGSEQYF
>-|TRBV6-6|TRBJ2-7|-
TGTGCCAGCAGTCCGAGGGACTCCTACGAGCAGTACTTC
CASSPRDSYEQYF
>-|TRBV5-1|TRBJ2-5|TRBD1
TGCGCCAGCAGCTTGGATCCCGGGACAGGGGGCAAAGAGACCCAGTACTTC
CASSLDPGTGGKETQYF
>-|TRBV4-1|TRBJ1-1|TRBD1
TGCGCCAGCAGCCATTACAGGGGAATATGGATTAGGGACACTGAAGCTTTCTTT
CASSHYRGIWIRDTEAFF
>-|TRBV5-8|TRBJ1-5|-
TGTGCCAGCAGCTTAACCGATACCCTATATAGCAATCAGCCCCAGCATTTT
CASSLTDTLYSNQPQHF
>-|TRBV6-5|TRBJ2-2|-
TGTGCCAGCAGTTACTCGGGGGGCGGGGAGCTGTTTTTT
CASSYSGGGELFF